Below are 10 T cell receptor beta chains sequenced from a single sample in a study of T cell changes during pregnancy in multiple sclerosis. Sequencing was performed with immunoSEQ multiplex PCR; in TCRdb, only in-frame clones are kept and a portion is missing. The top ten hold more than 1.4% of the sample, which has some 68,000 clones, roughly nine tenths seen once. Sequenced material: peripheral blood, taken in the second trimester of pregnancy. The receptor set was obtained from a female donor with multiple sclerosis, enrolled in a pregnancy study.

This chain uses TRBV2 with TRBJ1-4, with a possible D match to TRBD1 (6 bases). V lost 5 bases and J 3 bases, leaving 13 bases between the germline ends. CDR3 length equals 15 residues. Germline loops: CDR1 SNHLY, CDR2 FYNNEI. For the CDR3, the DNA is TGTGCCAGCAGTCTCAGGGGAATGGCTAATGAAAAACTGTTTTTT. Translated, it gives CASSLRGMANEKLFF.

The CDR3 DNA follows: TGTGCCAGCAGCTTATCCAGGTCTGGAAACACCATATATTTT. Translation: CASSLSRSGNTIYF. J is TRBJ1-3 and V is TRBV7-8, with D unresolved. There are 14 residues in the CDR3. The ends were cut back, 2 bases at V and 1 base at J, with 6 bases in the middle. The germline CDR1 and CDR2 sequences are SGHVS and FQNEAQ.

The chain employs TRBV2 and TRBJ1-1; 7 bases are shared with TRBD1. Germline V gene data show CDR1 as SNHLY and CDR2 as FYNNEI. This CDR3 comprises 12 residues. Trimming at V came to 10 bases and at J to 5 bases, leaving 7 bases not matched to a gene. CDR3 in DNA: TGTGCCACCGGACAGGTTTTAACTGAAGCTTTCTTT. Translation: CATGQVLTEAFF.

The V and J genes are TRBV6-1 and TRBJ2-2, with TRBD1 matching over 7 bases. V gave up 2 bases and J gave up 1 base; unmatched junction bases: 4. The CDR3 has 16 amino acids. The V gene's germline CDR1 is MNHNS and CDR2 SASEGT. The CDR3 region is CASSELAGGNTGELFF. The CDR3 DNA follows: TGTGCCAGCAGTGAATTGGCAGGGGGGAACACCGGGGAGCTGTTTTTT.

This clone was picked up one time. The chain is built from TRBV9 and TRBJ1-2, with D tentatively TRBD1 (5 bases). The CDR3 covers 16 residues. The V gene's germline CDR1 is SGDLS and CDR2 YYNGEE. V was pared by 0 bases and J by 4 bases, with 16 bases between. The CDR3 reads CASSVEVFDSTYGYTF. CDR3 sequence (DNA): TGTGCCAGCAGCGTAGAGGTTTTCGACAGCACCTATGGCTACACCTTC.

The chain employs TRBV11-2 and TRBJ2-2; TRBD2 aligns across 9 bases. The CDR3 has 18 residues. V lost 5 bases, J lost 3 bases, and 13 bases stayed unmatched. The germline V gene has CDR1 SGHAT and CDR2 FQNNGV. In nucleotides, the CDR3 is TGTGCCAGCAGCCTGGGGGAAGCGGGAGGCCTACACACCGGGGAGCTGTTTTTT. Translating it yields CASSLGEAGGLHTGELFF.

The genes are TRBV29-1 and TRBJ1-6; TRBD1 might be the D (6 bases). This CDR3 has 15 amino acids. Germline V lookup: CDR1 SQVTM, CDR2 ANQGSEA. V was cut by 5 bases and J by 0 bases, with 11 bases left in between. The CDR3 nucleotides read TGCAGCGTTACTCTAGGGGGCTCCTATAATTCACCCCTCCACTTT. Residues: CSVTLGGSYNSPLHF.

V is TRBV7-2 and J is TRBJ2-3; the match to TRBD1 covers 9 bases. The CDR3 covers 15 residues. Per the germline V gene, CDR1 is SGHTA and CDR2 is FQGNSA. V lost 5 bases and J lost 5; bases outside the gene matches: 8. In DNA, the CDR3 is TGTGCCAGCAGCCTCCAGGGACAGGGCTTAGATACGCAGTATTTT. It specifies CASSLQGQGLDTQYF.

The chain is built from TRBV6-6 and TRBJ1-3; tentatively, D is TRBD1 (6 bases). The CDR3 length is 15 residues. From germline, CDR1 is MNHNY and CDR2 SVGAGI (reference sequence). Trimming stripped 6 bases from V and 3 bases from J, with 15 bases between. CDR3 protein: CASRDGQQRGNTIYF. CDR3 DNA: TGTGCCAGCAGAGACGGACAGCAGCGTGGAAACACCATATATTTT.

This chain joins TRBV4-2 and TRBJ2-1; 11 bases map to TRBD2. This CDR3 has 16 amino acids. The junction had 4 bases not matched to a gene; V was cut back by 0 bases and J by 6 bases. From germline, CDR1 is LGHNA and CDR2 YNFKEQ. The CDR3 region is CASSQDLAGGLNEQFF. CDR3 DNA sequence: TGTGCCAGCAGCCAAGATCTAGCGGGGGGCCTCAATGAGCAGTTCTTC.